This T cell receptor beta chain was found in a study of blood T cells in healthy people across ages. Germline V lookup: CDR1 LGHNA, CDR2 YSLEER. Trimming left V 1 base short and J 3 bases short, with 8 bases between. This CDR3 region has 14 residues. This clonotype was seen only a few times. A second PCR of about 7 to 11 cycles used a sample-barcoded 5' primer and a J-beta primer mix. Tagging of each cDNA molecule was performed by a template-switch adaptor with 12 random nucleotides. TCRdb itself ran the 5' RACE reads through MiXCR, one entry per CDR3 protein. The data hold around 650,000 distinct CDR3 sequences, with over 40% observed a single time. Peripheral blood samples of 9 to 10 milliliters were drawn from each donor.

The gene calls are TRBV4-3 and TRBJ2-3; D is unclear. What was sequenced was blood. The origin of this receptor is a man older than 75 in good health. CDR3 nucleotide sequence: TGCGCCAGCAGCCAAGCGGAGTCGACAGATACGCAGTATTTT. Translating gives CASSQAESTDTQYF.